Each of the 25 T cell receptor beta chains below was sequenced from the same sample in a study of OX40 agonist ivuxolimab in advanced cancers. This table comes from immunoSEQ multiplex PCR, and its TCRdb copy is limited to in-frame clones, with some not included. This table holds over 15,000 clones, roughly 87% found once. The specimen comprised CD4+ or CD8+ T cells sorted from blood, sampled in a trial of the OX40 agonist ivuxolimab. Every receptor here comes from an adult with an advanced solid tumor such as melanoma, head and neck, liver or kidney cancer.

The J gene is TRBJ2-7, the V gene TRBV19; 7 positions agree with TRBD1. The CDR3 has 15 amino acids. The V and J ends lost 5 bases and 6 bases, in that order; junction bases with no gene match: 13. Germline CDR1 is LNHDA and CDR2 is SQIVND (reference sequence). CDR3 loop: CASSVRFGTELEQYF. The CDR3 nucleotides are TGTGCCAGTAGTGTCCGCTTTGGGACAGAGCTCGAGCAGTACTTC.

The chain couples TRBV6-4 to TRBJ2-1; 10 bases agree with TRBD2. Germline V lookup: CDR1 MRHNA, CDR2 SNTAGT. This CDR3 comprises 15 residues. The V gene end was trimmed by 1 base and the J gene end by 3 bases; junction bases not matched to a gene: 0. In DNA, the CDR3 is TGTGCCAGCAGTGACTTAGCGGGAGGCTACAATGAGCAGTTCTTC. Translation: CASSDLAGGYNEQFF.

V and J are TRBV28 and TRBJ2-3; 8 bases map to TRBD2. V was pared by 1 base and J by 3 bases, with 9 bases of the junction left unmatched. CDR1 and CDR2 (germline): MDHEN, SYDVKM. This CDR3 has 17 residues. The chain's CDR3 is CASSLYGRASRTDTQYF. DNA of the CDR3: TGTGCCAGCAGTTTATACGGGAGGGCCTCCAGGACAGATACGCAGTATTTT.

The rearrangement joins TRBV7-9 to TRBJ2-7; no firm D call. The length of the CDR3 is 15 residues. Trimming stripped 2 bases from V and 0 bases from J, with 11 bases between. Germline CDR1 SEHNR, CDR2 FQNEAQ (reference sequence). The CDR3 spells CASSLIGMGSYEQYF. CDR3 DNA: TGTGCCAGCAGCTTAATAGGAATGGGCTCCTACGAGCAGTACTTC.

The chain links TRBV6-1 to TRBJ2-3; 8 bases line up with TRBD1. Germline lookup yields CDR1 MNHNS and CDR2 SASEGT. Unmatched junction bases numbered 8, after V lost 5 bases and J lost 4 bases. The CDR3 has 15 amino acids. For the CDR3, the DNA is TGTGCCAGCAGTAGAGACAGGGGTGGACCAGATACGCAGTATTTT. It is translated as CASSRDRGGPDTQYF.

The chain has TRBV4-3 and TRBJ2-5, with 8 bases fitting TRBD2. Germline V gives CDR1 LGHNA, CDR2 YSLEER. The V segment lost 3 bases and the J segment 6 bases; nucleotides outside the gene matches: 6. This CDR3 contains 14 residues. DNA for the CDR3: TGCGCCAGCAGCCATGGGACTAGTGAAAAGACCCAGTACTTC. Its protein product is CASSHGTSEKTQYF.

V gene TRBV4-1 combines with J gene TRBJ1-5; D gene unclear. This CDR3 contains 15 residues. Germline CDR1 is MGHRA and CDR2 is YSYEKL. V shed 0 bases and J shed 5 bases, with 11 bases lying between them. The CDR3 loop is CASSQEAPADQPQHF. The CDR3 DNA reads as TGCGCCAGCAGCCAAGAGGCGCCAGCCGATCAGCCCCAGCATTTT.

The J gene is TRBJ2-7, the V gene TRBV7-2, with TRBD1 identical over 7 bases. The germline CDR1 and CDR2 sequences are SGHTA and FQGNSA. The CDR3 spans 14 residues. V dropped 0 bases and J dropped 5; count of bases not matched to a gene: 4. This chain's CDR3 is CASSLARTGDEQYF. DNA for the CDR3: TGTGCCAGCAGCTTAGCGAGGACAGGTGACGAGCAGTACTTC.

The chain joins TRBV21-1 to TRBJ2-5; no DNA check was done on the table's D call, TRBD2. TRBV21-1 is classified as a pseudogene. The CDR3 is 9 amino acids. CDR3 region: CASSKRGDF. CDR3 DNA: TGTGCCAGCAGCAAGCGGGGGGACTTC.

The chain employs TRBV7-2 and TRBJ1-5; a possible D gene is TRBD1 (6 bases). Germline values: CDR1 SGHTA, CDR2 FQGNSA. Between the trimmed V and J ends, which lost 4 bases and 4 bases, there was a span of 14 bases. The CDR3 is 15 amino acids. The CDR3, as DNA: TGTGCCAGCAGCTACCAACAGGGAGGTAATCAGCCCCAGCATTTT. It translates to CASSYQQGGNQPQHF.

Points on this clone: Additional DNA sequences in this sample encode the identical CDR3. The genes are TRBV9 and TRBJ2-1; D remains ambiguous. This CDR3 comprises 11 residues. Between the trimmed V and J ends, which lost 2 bases and 5 bases, there was a span of 2 bases. Per germline, CDR1 SGDLS and CDR2 YYNGEE. The CDR3 reads CASSVNNEQFF. Here the CDR3 DNA reads TGTGCCAGCAGCGTGAACAATGAGCAGTTCTTC.

The rearrangement uses TRBV4-3 and TRBJ2-2, with D unclear. The CDR3 sequence is 13 residues long. Trimming removed 1 base at V and 6 bases at J, with 6 bases between. The germline V gene has CDR1 LGHNA and CDR2 YSLEER. In DNA form, the CDR3 reads TGCGCCAGCAGCCAAGTAATCTCCGGGGAGCTGTTTTTT. It yields the protein CASSQVISGELFF.

The rearrangement links TRBV7-2 to TRBJ1-3; 9 bases line up with TRBD1. V dropped 5 bases and J dropped 0; count of bases not matched to a gene: 8. Germline CDR1 SGHTA, CDR2 FQGNSA. The CDR3 sequence is 17 residues long. The CDR3 is CASSAPGQGYSGNTIYF. Here the CDR3 DNA reads TGTGCCAGCAGCGCACCGGGACAGGGATACTCTGGAAACACCATATATTTT.

This rearrangement joins TRBV9 to TRBJ2-7; D is undetermined. This CDR3 spans 11 amino acids. Germline CDR1 is SGDLS and CDR2 is YYNGEE. V was cut by 4 bases and J by 5 bases, with 7 bases left in between. The CDR3 nucleotides read TGTGCCAGCAGCCCCGGAAACGAGCAGTACTTC. Protein: CASSPGNEQYF.

In this sample, this clone turned up once. The CDR3 DNA reads as TGTGCCAGCAGTATCGAGGAGGGGTACGAGCAGTACTTC. Translating gives CASSIEEGYEQYF. The V and J genes are TRBV27 and TRBJ2-7, with D perhaps matching TRBD2 (6 bases). The V end lost 5 bases, the J end lost 4 bases, and 12 bases lay between the germline ends. The CDR3 is 13 residues long. From germline, CDR1 is MNHEY and CDR2 SMNVEV (reference sequence).

This clone was recorded a few times. The V and J genes are TRBV27 and TRBJ2-1; TRBD1 might be the D (5 bases). V was shortened by 3 bases and J by 0 bases, with 12 bases between the two germline ends. CDR1 and CDR2 (germline): MNHEY, SMNVEV (reference sequence). This CDR3 is 16 amino acids long. The CDR3 reads CASSFPRQSSYNEQFF. As DNA, the CDR3 is TGTGCCAGCAGTTTCCCTCGACAGAGCTCCTACAATGAGCAGTTCTTC.

The chain couples TRBV6-1 to TRBJ2-1; TRBD2 might be the D (7 bases). The CDR3 consists of 15 residues. The V gene's germline CDR1 is MNHNS and CDR2 SASEGT. Deletions cut 6 bases from V and 3 bases from J, with 15 bases between. Here the CDR3 reads CASSLSGDNYNEQFF. The CDR3, as DNA: TGTGCCAGCAGCTTGAGCGGGGACAACTACAATGAGCAGTTCTTC.

J is TRBJ2-2 and V is TRBV29-1, with 14 positions matching TRBD2. The CDR3 runs 15 residues. Germline lookup yields CDR1 SQVTM and CDR2 ANQGSEA. V lost 4 bases and J lost 7; bases outside the gene matches: 5. The CDR3 protein is CSVARLAGGVGELFF. In DNA, the CDR3 is TGCAGCGTTGCCCGACTAGCGGGAGGGGTCGGGGAGCTGTTTTTT.

This rearrangement joins TRBV27 to TRBJ2-1; 8 bases match TRBD1. The V segment lost 4 bases and the J segment 8 bases; nucleotides outside the gene matches: 4. The CDR3 has 13 residues. The germline V gene encodes CDR1 MNHEY and CDR2 SMNVEV (reference sequence). Written as DNA, the CDR3 is TGTGCCAGCAGTTCGACAGGGGAGTATGAGCAGTTCTTC. Its translation is CASSSTGEYEQFF.

This sequence joins TRBV29-1 and TRBJ2-2; D might be TRBD1 (5 bases). CDR3 length: 11 residues. The germline CDR1 and CDR2 sequences are SQVTM and ANQGSEA. Between the trimmed V and J ends, which lost 4 bases and 7 bases, there was a span of 7 bases. In nucleotides, the CDR3 is TGCAGCGTTGTTAGGGGCGGGGAGCTGTTTTTT. It translates to CSVVRGGELFF.

The chain uses TRBV18 and TRBJ2-5; no reliable D call. CDR3 size: 15 residues. In germline, CDR1 is KGHSH, CDR2 LQKENI. Trimming left V 1 base short and J 3 bases short, with 12 bases between. The CDR3 DNA reads as TGTGCCAGCTCACCACGGTCCGGACCTGAAGAGACCCAGTACTTC. Its translation is CASSPRSGPEETQYF.

This chain joins TRBV28 and TRBJ2-7; 7 bases line up with TRBD1. The V segment lost 5 bases and the J segment 3 bases; nucleotides outside the gene matches: 7. The germline CDR1 and CDR2 sequences are MDHEN and SYDVKM. The CDR3 loop spans 14 amino acids. CDR3 region: CASSLTGAGYEQYF. DNA of the CDR3: TGTGCCAGCAGTCTTACAGGGGCCGGCTACGAGCAGTACTTC.

This chain joins TRBV7-6 and TRBJ1-1; 7 bases fit TRBD1. Trimming took 5 bases from V and 1 from J; bases not matched to a gene: 4. This CDR3 is 14 amino acids long. Germline assignment: CDR1 SGHVS and CDR2 FNYEAQ. CDR3 nucleotide sequence: TGTGCCAGCAGCCAGGGACAGCCGAACACTGAAGCTTTCTTT. Translated: CASSQGQPNTEAFF.

Remarks on this clone: Other DNA sequences from this sample encode an identical CDR3 as well. V is TRBV27 and J is TRBJ2-5, with D maybe TRBD1 (5 bases). Looked up from germline, CDR1 is MNHEY and CDR2 is SMNVEV (reference sequence). The CDR3 spans 13 residues. V was trimmed by 6 bases and J by 2 bases, leaving 10 bases between them. CDR3 loop: CASRSGLQETQYF. CDR3 DNA sequence: TGTGCCAGCAGATCAGGGCTTCAAGAGACCCAGTACTTC.

V gene TRBV18 combines with J gene TRBJ2-7, with D unclear. The CDR3 is 14 amino acids. Trimming cost V 6 bases and J 0 bases, with 12 bases left between them. Germline-derived CDR1 and CDR2 are KGHSH and LQKENI. The CDR3 sequence is CASSLEPISYEQYF. The CDR3 coding sequence is TGTGCCAGCTCGCTCGAACCCATCTCCTACGAGCAGTACTTC.